These 31 T cell receptor beta chains came from one sample sequenced in a study of blood T cells in healthy people across ages (dated by TCRdb to 2013 to 2016). Preparation of the library involved 5' RACE. The run used an Illumina HiSeq 2500. The second PCR ran for about 7 to 11 cycles and used a J-beta primer mix along with a sample-barcoded 5' primer. TCRdb's own reprocessing of the public reads used fastp at Q25 and MiXCR and kept productive beta chains. A single entry per CDR3 protein holds the most common genes and DNA from its merged rows. The sample table contains hundreds of thousands of distinct CDR3 sequences; only one count was recorded for about 61% of them. The top ten hold roughly 25% of the sample. Sequencing used blood. The receptors come from a man aged 40-55 years in good health.

This clonotype appeared a few times. This could be a read error, since a much larger clone is one nucleotide away. V is TRBV5-1 and J is TRBJ1-4, with D maybe TRBD1 (6 bases). CDR1 SGHRS and CDR2 YFSETQ come from the germline V gene. Trimming removed 0 bases from V and 5 bases from J, with 8 bases in between. This CDR3 is built from 14 residues. DNA for the CDR3: TGCGCCAGCAGCTTGGTCCAGGGGAATGAAAAACTGTTTTTT. This translates into CASSLVQGNEKLFF.

The chain recombines TRBV20-1 with TRBJ2-1; D is undetermined. The CDR3 extends over 16 amino acids. Trimming stripped 1 base from V and 0 bases from J, with 13 bases between. Germline lookup yields CDR1 DFQATT and CDR2 SNEGSKA (reference sequence). This CDR3 is CSARGGMPSSYNEQFF. In nucleotides, the CDR3 is TGCAGTGCTAGAGGGGGAATGCCAAGCTCCTACAATGAGCAGTTCTTC.

This clonotype was counted only a few times. CDR3 coding DNA: TGTGCCAGCAGCTTAACCGGGACAAAAGCTAACTATGGCTACACCTTC. This codes for CASSLTGTKANYGYTF. The J gene is TRBJ1-2, the V gene TRBV7-3; D possibly corresponds to TRBD1 (6 bases). CDR3 length: 16 amino acids. The V end was cut by 0 bases, the J end by 0 bases, with 11 bases between. Germline CDR1 and CDR2: SGHTA and FQGTGA.

To note about this clonotype: At one end, the junction sequence differs from germline, possibly due to a read error. The rearrangement joins TRBV7-2 to TRBJ1-6; D is perhaps TRBD1 (5 bases). This CDR3 spans 15 amino acids. CDR1 is SGHTA, CDR2 FQGNSA, per germline. The CDR3 protein is CASSLGQTYNSPLHF. The CDR3 region has the DNA TGTGCCAGCAGCTTAGGACAGACCTATAACTCACCCCTCCACTTT.

As DNA, the CDR3 is TGTGCCAGCAGTTTGGCGACGGGGAATGAGCAGTTCTTC. Amino acid sequence: CASSLATGNEQFF. The chain employs TRBV12-3 or TRBV12-4 and TRBJ2-1; D may be TRBD2 (5 bases). Trimming left V 3 bases short and J 7 bases short, with 10 bases between. This CDR3 region has 13 residues.

This clonotype was detected a few times. This could be a read error, since a much larger clone is one nucleotide away. The chain joins TRBV12-3 or TRBV12-4 to TRBJ1-5; TRBD1 might be the D (6 bases). CDR3 length equals 14 residues. The CDR3 sequence: CASSVAGAGQPQHF. DNA for the CDR3: TGTGCCAGCAGTGTAGCAGGGGCTGGACAGCCCCAGCATTTT.

Only one count was recorded for this clonotype. The chain combines TRBV5-1 with TRBJ2-3; no clear D gene. The CDR3 is 17 residues long. V shed 3 bases and J shed 1 base, with 18 bases lying between them. The germline CDR1 and CDR2 sequences are SGHRS and YFSETQ. Here the CDR3 reads CASSSSRLERRTDTQYF. In DNA form, the CDR3 reads TGCGCCAGCAGCTCCTCCCGACTTGAACGGCGCACAGATACGCAGTATTTT.

This clonotype is a singleton in its sample. The junction shows a germline mismatch at one end, possibly a read error. The V and J genes are TRBV28 and TRBJ2-1; 8 bases agree with TRBD2. CDR3 length: 17 amino acids. Germline CDR1 reads MDHEN; CDR2 reads SYDVKM. The DNA for the CDR3 is TGTGCCAGCAGTACGCCCCAACTAGCGGAGAAATACACTGAGCAGTTCTTC. This codes for CASSTPQLAEKYTEQFF.

This clonotype was observed a handful of times. This rearrangement joins TRBV20-1 to TRBJ2-5; no clear D gene. The V gene's germline CDR1 is DFQATT and CDR2 SNEGSKA (reference sequence). The V and J ends lost 2 bases and 2 bases respectively, with 9 bases between them. The CDR3 sequence is 13 residues long. This chain's CDR3 is CSARRPSQETQYF. CDR3 DNA sequence: TGCAGTGCTAGAAGACCAAGTCAAGAGACCCAGTACTTC.

The CDR3, as DNA: TGTGCCAGCAGCCTTGTCGCCCGGAGGGAGCAGTTCTTC. This codes for CASSLVARREQFF. The chain joins TRBV7-2 to TRBJ2-1; perhaps TRBD2 as D (5 bases). Trimming cost V 5 bases and J 10 bases, with 15 bases left between them. This CDR3 spans 13 amino acids. Germline CDR1 reads SGHTA; CDR2 reads FQGNSA. Variable domain in full (rest from reference TRBV7-2 and TRBJ2-1): GAGVSQSPSNKVTEKGKDVELRCDPISGHTALYWYRQSLGQGLEFLIYFQGNSAPDKSGLPSDRFSAERTGGSVSTLTIQRTQQEDSAVYLCASSLVARREQFFGPGTRLTVL.

The gene calls are TRBV28 and TRBJ2-7, with a weak D call TRBD1 (6 bases). The CDR3 runs 15 residues. V was clipped by 1 base and J by 2 bases, with 12 bases between them. Germline V gene sequence: CDR1 MDHEN, CDR2 SYDVKM. CDR3 loop: CASSLFRDMTYEQYF. CDR3 DNA sequence: TGTGCCAGCAGTTTATTTCGGGACATGACCTACGAGCAGTACTTC.

This clonotype turned up a few times. The rearrangement links TRBV2 to TRBJ1-2, with TRBD1 as a possible D gene (5 bases). This CDR3 is built from 15 residues. Trimming left V 7 bases short and J 6 bases short, with 21 bases between. Germline CDR1 reads SNHLY; CDR2 reads FYNNEI. CDR3 residues: CASISGAGNFHGYTF. The CDR3 nucleotides read TGTGCCAGCATTTCTGGCGCAGGGAACTTCCATGGCTACACCTTC.

This clonotype was observed once. The V call is TRBV12-3 or TRBV12-4, the J call TRBJ1-2; D not certain. The germline V and J ends were trimmed by 5 bases and 5 bases, with 12 bases remaining between them. This CDR3 spans 13 amino acids. The chain's CDR3 is CASSPVTRYGYTF. CDR3 nucleotide sequence: TGTGCCAGCAGTCCAGTGACCCGATATGGCTACACCTTC.

V is TRBV20-1 and J is TRBJ2-7, with 8 nucleotides matching TRBD1. The CDR3 totals 14 residues. The V and J ends lost 6 bases and 0 bases, in that order; junction bases with no gene match: 7. The germline V gene has CDR1 DFQATT and CDR2 SNEGSKA (reference sequence). The CDR3 spells CSAKGQEISYEQYF. CDR3 nucleotide sequence: TGCAGTGCAAAGGGACAGGAGATCTCCTACGAGCAGTACTTC.

The chain's CDR3 is CATSDLSGQVSQETQYF. The CDR3 DNA reads TGTGCCACCAGTGATCTGAGCGGACAGGTTAGCCAAGAGACCCAGTACTTC. This chain links TRBV24-1 with TRBJ2-5; 7 nucleotides align to TRBD1. With V trimmed by 3 bases and J by 1 base, 10 bases remained unmatched. CDR1 and CDR2 (germline): KGHDR, SFDVKD. The CDR3 sequence is 17 residues long.

CDR3: CASSLDPSSLAARASIESDTQYF. The CDR3 region has the DNA TGTGCCAGCAGCTTGGACCCCAGCAGCTTAGCCGCTCGGGCTAGTATTGAATCAGATACGCAGTATTTT. The V gene is TRBV11-2, the J gene TRBJ2-3; no reliable D call. The CDR3 sequence is 23 residues long. The V gene's germline CDR1 is SGHAT and CDR2 FQNNGV. Trimming removed 3 bases at V and 4 bases at J, with 38 bases between.

The J gene is TRBJ1-2, the V gene TRBV19; D gene uncertain. V gave up 6 bases and J gave up 8 bases, with 22 bases separating them. The CDR3 runs 15 residues. In germline, CDR1 is LNHDA, CDR2 SQIVND (reference sequence). Here the CDR3 reads CASSSSPGWSRGYTF. The CDR3, as DNA: TGTGCCAGTAGCTCCTCGCCGGGGTGGTCCAGGGGCTACACCTTC. The variable domain in full, with the rest retrieved from reference TRBV19 and TRBJ1-2, is DGGITQSPKYLFRKEGQNVTLSCEQNLNHDAMYWYRQDPGQGLRLIYYSQIVNDFQKGDIAEGYSVSREKKESFPLTVTSAQKNPTAFYLCASSSSPGWSRGYTFGSGTRLTVV.

There are a few counts of this clonotype. This chain links TRBV10-3 with TRBJ1-1; 9 bases map to TRBD1. V dropped 6 bases and J dropped 0; count of bases not matched to a gene: 8. The CDR3 is 16 amino acids. In germline, CDR1 is ENHRY, CDR2 SYGVKD. The CDR3, as DNA: TGTGCCATCAGGGGGACAAGGGACAGGGTGAACACTGAAGCTTTCTTT. Protein: CAIRGTRDRVNTEAFF.

This clonotype was observed a single time. The CDR3 DNA reads TGCAGTGCTAGATCTAACCGCCGGAAAAATAGCACAGATACGCAGTATTTT. Translation: CSARSNRRKNSTDTQYF. This chain joins TRBV20-1 and TRBJ2-3; no clear D gene. The germline CDR1 and CDR2 sequences are DFQATT and SNEGSKA (reference sequence). This CDR3 spans 17 amino acids. V was shortened by 2 bases and J by 0 bases, with 18 bases between the two germline ends.

This clonotype was seen once. The V gene is TRBV21-1, the J gene TRBJ2-7. TRBV21-1 counts as a pseudogene. This CDR3 region has 14 residues. CDR3 DNA: TGTGCCAGCAGCGCAAACAGGGGATCCTACGAGCAGTACTTC. It is translated as CASSANRGSYEQYF.

This chain connects TRBV29-1 to TRBJ2-4; D uncertain. The tail of the sequence fits TRBJ2-7 better, so the J call may be wrong. The CDR3 extends over 12 amino acids. Germline V gives CDR1 SQVTM, CDR2 ANQGSEA. The CDR3 DNA sequence: TGCAGCGTACAACAGAAAACCTACGAGCAGTACTTC. Amino acids: CSVQQKTYEQYF.

The chain combines TRBV7-9 with TRBJ2-7, with D maybe TRBD1 (6 bases). The CDR3 length is 14 residues. Germline lookup yields CDR1 SEHNR and CDR2 FQNEAQ (reference sequence). Between the trimmed V and J ends, which lost 5 bases and 2 bases, there was a span of 13 bases. CDR3 loop: CASSPTGITYEQYF. The CDR3 coding sequence is TGTGCCAGCAGCCCAACAGGGATAACCTACGAGCAGTACTTC.

This clonotype was detected only a few times. The chain joins TRBV29-1 to TRBJ2-1; 7 bases agree with TRBD1. Germline V gene data show CDR1 as SQVTM and CDR2 as ANQGSEA. The J segment lost 8 bases and the V segment lost 7 bases, leaving 8 bases of the junction unmatched. This CDR3 is built from 12 residues. This chain's CDR3 is CSGRQGPDEQFF. The CDR3 nucleotides are TGCAGCGGACGACAGGGTCCAGATGAGCAGTTCTTC.

The chain employs TRBV7-2 and TRBJ2-1; no reliable D call. Looked up from germline, CDR1 is SGHTA and CDR2 is FQGNSA. V was trimmed by 2 bases and J by 12 bases, leaving 17 bases between them. The CDR3 is 14 residues long. CDR3 in amino acids: CASSLSSAVVGQFF. CDR3 bases: TGTGCCAGCAGCTTAAGCTCCGCAGTGGTGGGGCAGTTCTTC.

This chain uses TRBV20-1 with TRBJ2-7; D gene uncertain. Trimming cost V 6 bases and J 2 bases, with 8 bases left between them. Per germline, CDR1 DFQATT and CDR2 SNEGSKA (reference sequence). The CDR3 is made up of 11 amino acids. The CDR3 nucleotides read TGCAGTGCCGCAATCGCCTACGAGCAGTACTTC. It specifies CSAAIAYEQYF.

This clonotype was counted once. The chain recombines TRBV6-5 with TRBJ2-7, with 8 nucleotides matching TRBD1. Trimming took 6 bases from V and 1 from J; bases not matched to a gene: 2. The CDR3 is 13 residues long. Per germline, CDR1 MNHEY and CDR2 SVGAGI. The CDR3 is CASRDRGSYEQYF. CDR3 nucleotide sequence: TGTGCCAGCAGAGACAGGGGTTCCTACGAGCAGTACTTC.

This clonotype was picked up a small number of times. CDR3 sequence (DNA): TGCGCCAGCAGCCAAGAGCCCAGCAGGGCGTCCTACGAGCAGTACTTC. Translating it yields CASSQEPSRASYEQYF. The V gene is TRBV4-3, the J gene TRBJ2-7; possibly TRBD1 for D (5 bases). Germline CDR1 is LGHNA and CDR2 is YSLEER. Trimming stripped 0 bases from V and 1 base from J, with 13 bases between. The CDR3 covers 16 residues.

The chain couples TRBV6-5 to TRBJ2-3; a weak D match, TRBD2 (6 bases). This CDR3 spans 14 amino acids. CDR1 and CDR2 (germline): MNHEY, SVGAGI. Between the trimmed V and J ends, which lost 4 bases and 6 bases, there was a span of 14 bases. The CDR3 loop is CASSSLGGADTQYF. The CDR3 nucleotides are TGTGCCAGCAGTTCCCTAGGAGGGGCGGATACGCAGTATTTT.

This clonotype was observed at least ten times. The rearrangement links TRBV6-5 to TRBJ2-7; tentatively, D is TRBD1 or TRBD2 (5 bases each). Trimming removed 0 bases at V and 4 bases at J, with 19 bases between. This CDR3 has 17 residues. Germline V gene data show CDR1 as MNHEY and CDR2 as SVGAGI. This chain's CDR3 is CASSYSRDLQKGYEQYF. Here the CDR3 DNA reads TGTGCCAGCAGTTACTCGAGGGACCTCCAAAAGGGATACGAGCAGTACTTC.

The chain has TRBV7-9 and TRBJ2-3, with D hard to call. There are 14 residues in the CDR3. Trimming pared 1 base from V and 4 bases from J, leaving 9 bases between. Germline CDR1 is SEHNR and CDR2 is FQNEAQ (reference sequence). CDR3 in DNA: TGTGCCAGCAGCTTAGGGGCAGTCCCAGATACGCAGTATTTT. It yields the protein CASSLGAVPDTQYF.

In its sample, this clonotype was seen a few times. The chain links TRBV9 to TRBJ1-6; D is undetermined. The germline CDR1 and CDR2 sequences are SGDLS and YYNGEE. Between the trimmed V and J ends, which lost 3 bases and 1 base, there was a span of 5 bases. The CDR3 is 14 amino acids. The CDR3 DNA is TGTGCCAGCAGCGATGGGTCCTATAATTCACCCCTCCACTTT. Its translation: CASSDGSYNSPLHF. Full variable domain (missing parts from reference TRBV9 and TRBJ1-6): DSGVTQTPKHLITATGQRVTLRCSPRSGDLSVYWYQQSLDQGLQFLIQYYNGEERAKGNILERFSAQQFPDLHSELNLSSLELGDSALYFCASSDGSYNSPLHFGNGTRLTVT.